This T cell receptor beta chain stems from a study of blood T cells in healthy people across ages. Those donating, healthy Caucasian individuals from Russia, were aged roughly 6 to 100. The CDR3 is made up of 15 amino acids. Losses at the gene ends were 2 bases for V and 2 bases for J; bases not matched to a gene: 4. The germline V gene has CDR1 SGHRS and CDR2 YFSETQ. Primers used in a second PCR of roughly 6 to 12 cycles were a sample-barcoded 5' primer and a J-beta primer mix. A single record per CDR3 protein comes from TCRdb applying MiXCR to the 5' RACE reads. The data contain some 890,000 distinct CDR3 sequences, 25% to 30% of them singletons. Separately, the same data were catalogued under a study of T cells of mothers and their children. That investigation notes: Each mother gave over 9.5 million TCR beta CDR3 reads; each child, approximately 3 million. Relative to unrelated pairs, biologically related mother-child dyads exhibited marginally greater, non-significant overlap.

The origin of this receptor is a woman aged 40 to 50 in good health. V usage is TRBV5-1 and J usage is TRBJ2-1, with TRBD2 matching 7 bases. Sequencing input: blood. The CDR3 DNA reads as TGCGCCAGCAGCTTTGGGGGGGTTACCTACAATGAGCAGTTCTTC. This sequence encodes CASSFGGVTYNEQFF.